This T cell receptor beta chain came from a study of shared clonotypes between healthy human individuals. Donors comprised only Caucasian adults living in Nashville, Tennessee. Regarding the study as a whole: Investigators expected sequencing depth to affect clonotype sharing among donors.

For every subset, genomic DNA was evenly distributed across several immunoSEQ plates. Under the authors' procedure: Junction-only sequences without quality scores were provided by ImmunoSEQ, so filtering was different. Using immunoSEQ multiplex PCR, the repertoire was profiled, and TCRdb retains in-frame clones only, with some absent. V and J calls and clone size follow that table, whereas D and trimming were derived from the DNA. The table records some 550,000 clones, around 97% of them present only once. For this clone: The target antigen is unknown.

There are 16 residues in the CDR3. CDR1 is KGHSH, CDR2 LQKENI, per germline. V shed 4 bases and J shed 3 bases, with 18 bases lying between them. Sequenced material: naive CD4+ T cells sorted from blood. Subset specified: CD45RA+ positively selected. The receptor was derived from a woman aged 25-40 years in good health. This chain uses TRBV18 with TRBJ2-5; tentative D call: TRBD1 (6 bases). The CDR3 DNA follows: TGTGCCAGCTCACGCTACCGGGACACTAATGAAGAGACCCAGTACTTC. Amino acid sequence: CASSRYRDTNEETQYF.